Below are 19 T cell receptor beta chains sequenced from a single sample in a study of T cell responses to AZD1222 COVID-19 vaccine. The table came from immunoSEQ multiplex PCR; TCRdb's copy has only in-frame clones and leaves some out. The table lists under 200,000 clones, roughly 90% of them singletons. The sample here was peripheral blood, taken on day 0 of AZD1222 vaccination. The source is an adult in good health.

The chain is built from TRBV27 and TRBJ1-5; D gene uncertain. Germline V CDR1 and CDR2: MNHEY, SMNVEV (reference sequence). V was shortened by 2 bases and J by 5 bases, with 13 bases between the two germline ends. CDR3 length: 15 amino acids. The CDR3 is CASSLTADYHQPQHF. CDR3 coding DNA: TGTGCCAGCAGTTTAACGGCAGATTATCATCAGCCCCAGCATTTT.

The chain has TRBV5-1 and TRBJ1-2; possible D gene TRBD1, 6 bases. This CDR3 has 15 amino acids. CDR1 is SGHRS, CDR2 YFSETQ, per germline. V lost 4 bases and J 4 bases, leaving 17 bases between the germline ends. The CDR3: CASSALSGVGYGYTF. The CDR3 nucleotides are TGCGCCAGCAGCGCCCTGTCAGGGGTTGGCTATGGCTACACCTTC.

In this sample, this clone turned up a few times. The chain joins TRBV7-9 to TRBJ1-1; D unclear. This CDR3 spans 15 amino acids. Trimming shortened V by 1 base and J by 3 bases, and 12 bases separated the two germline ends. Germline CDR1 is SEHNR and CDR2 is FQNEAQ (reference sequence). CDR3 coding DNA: TGTGCCAGCAGCTTAGAGGAGGGTAGCCACACTGAAGCTTTCTTT. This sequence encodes CASSLEEGSHTEAFF.

The CDR3 here is CASSTSGIPAHEQYF. In DNA, the CDR3 is TGTGCCAGCAGTACCTCGGGAATCCCGGCACACGAGCAGTACTTC. The J gene is TRBJ2-7, the V gene TRBV27; possible D gene TRBD2, 5 bases. This CDR3 spans 15 amino acids. CDR1 is MNHEY, CDR2 SMNVEV, per germline (reference sequence). Trimming removed 5 bases at V and 5 bases at J, with 19 bases between.

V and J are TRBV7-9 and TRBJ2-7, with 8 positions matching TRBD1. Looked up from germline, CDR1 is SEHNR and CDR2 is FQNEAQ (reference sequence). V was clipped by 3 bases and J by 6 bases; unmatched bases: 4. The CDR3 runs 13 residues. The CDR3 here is CASSFGTGPEQYF. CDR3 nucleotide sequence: TGTGCCAGCAGCTTTGGGACAGGTCCCGAGCAGTACTTC. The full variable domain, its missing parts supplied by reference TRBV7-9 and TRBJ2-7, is DTGVSQNPRHKITKRGQNVTFRCDPISEHNRLYWYRQTLGQGPEFLTYFQNEAQLEKSRLLSDRFSAERPKGSFSTLEIQRTEQGDSAMYLCASSFGTGPEQYFGPGTRLTVT.

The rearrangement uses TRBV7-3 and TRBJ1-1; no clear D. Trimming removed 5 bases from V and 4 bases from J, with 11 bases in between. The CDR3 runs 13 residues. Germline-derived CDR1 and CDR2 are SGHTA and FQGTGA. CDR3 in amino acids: CASSKLKGTEAFF. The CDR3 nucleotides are TGTGCCAGCAGCAAGCTGAAAGGCACTGAAGCTTTCTTT.

The CDR3 DNA follows: TGTGCCAGCAGAGAGGGACTAGCGGAGACAGATACGCAGTATTTT. The encoded protein is CASREGLAETDTQYF. This chain uses TRBV5-4 with TRBJ2-3; 11 bases agree with TRBD2. The CDR3 runs 15 residues. The germline V gene has CDR1 SGHNT and CDR2 YYREEE (reference sequence). The V and J ends lost 5 bases and 3 bases, in that order; junction bases with no gene match: 5.

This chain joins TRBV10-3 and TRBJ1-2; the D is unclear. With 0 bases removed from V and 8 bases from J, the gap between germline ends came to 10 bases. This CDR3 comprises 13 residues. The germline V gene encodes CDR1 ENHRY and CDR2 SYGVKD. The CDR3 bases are TGTGCCATCAGTGAGTCGGTGGGGAGCGGCTACACCTTC. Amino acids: CAISESVGSGYTF.

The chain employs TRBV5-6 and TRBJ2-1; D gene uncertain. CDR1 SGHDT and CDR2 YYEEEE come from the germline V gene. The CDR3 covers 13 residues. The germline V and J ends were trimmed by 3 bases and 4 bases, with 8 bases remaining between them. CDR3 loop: CASSWYSYNEQFF. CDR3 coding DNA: TGTGCCAGCAGCTGGTACAGTTACAATGAGCAGTTCTTC.

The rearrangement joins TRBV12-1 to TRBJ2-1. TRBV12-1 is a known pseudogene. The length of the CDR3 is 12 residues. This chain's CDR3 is CASSRRCNEQFF. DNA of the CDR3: TGTGCCAGCAGTCGCCGATGCAATGAGCAGTTCTTC.

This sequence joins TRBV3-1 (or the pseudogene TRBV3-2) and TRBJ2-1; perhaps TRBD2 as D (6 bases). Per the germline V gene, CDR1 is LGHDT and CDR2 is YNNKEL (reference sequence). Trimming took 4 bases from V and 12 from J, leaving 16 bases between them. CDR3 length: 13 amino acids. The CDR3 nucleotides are TGTGCCAGCAGCCGAGGAGGGGAGTTATGGCAGTTCTTC. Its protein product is CASSRGGELWQFF.

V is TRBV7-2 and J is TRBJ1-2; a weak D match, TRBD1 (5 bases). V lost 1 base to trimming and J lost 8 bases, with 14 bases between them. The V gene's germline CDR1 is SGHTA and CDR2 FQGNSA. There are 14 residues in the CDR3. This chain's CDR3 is CASSLGGRTIGYTF. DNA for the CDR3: TGTGCCAGCAGCTTAGGGGGCCGCACGATAGGCTACACCTTC.

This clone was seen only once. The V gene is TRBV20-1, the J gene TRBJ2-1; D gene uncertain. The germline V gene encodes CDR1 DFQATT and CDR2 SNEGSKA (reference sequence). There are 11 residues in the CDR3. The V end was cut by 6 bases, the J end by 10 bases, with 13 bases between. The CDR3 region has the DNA TGCAGTGCCCCAACTACAACCGAGCAGTTCTTC. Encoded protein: CSAPTTTEQFF.

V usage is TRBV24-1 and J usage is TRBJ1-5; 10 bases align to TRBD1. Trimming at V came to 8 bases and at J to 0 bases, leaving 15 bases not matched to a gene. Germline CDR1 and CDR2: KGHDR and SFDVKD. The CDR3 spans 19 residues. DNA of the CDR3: TGTGCCACCAAAGCACCGGGACAGGGGCGCCCTTATAGCAATCAGCCCCAGCATTTT. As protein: CATKAPGQGRPYSNQPQHF.

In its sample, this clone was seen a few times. CDR3 DNA: TGTGCCAGCAGCTTAGGAGAAGGGACAGGGCGAGACACCATATATTTT. It encodes CASSLGEGTGRDTIYF. The chain links TRBV7-4 to TRBJ1-3, with 9 nucleotides matching TRBD1. This CDR3 contains 16 residues. Germline assignment: CDR1 SGHVT and CDR2 SQSDAQ. V was clipped by 1 base and J by 8 bases; unmatched bases: 9.

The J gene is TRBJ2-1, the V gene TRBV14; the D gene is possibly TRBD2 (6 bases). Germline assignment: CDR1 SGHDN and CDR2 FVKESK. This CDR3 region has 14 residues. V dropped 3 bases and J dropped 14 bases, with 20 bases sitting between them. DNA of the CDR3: TGTGCCAGCAGCCACCTTACGGGGGTCGCCGAGGAGTTCTTC. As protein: CASSHLTGVAEEFF.

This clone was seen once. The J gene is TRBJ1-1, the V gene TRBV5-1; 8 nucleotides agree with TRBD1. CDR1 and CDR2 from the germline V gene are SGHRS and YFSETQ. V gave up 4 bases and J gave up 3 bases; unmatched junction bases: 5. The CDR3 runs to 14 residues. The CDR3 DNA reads TGCGCCAGCAGCGCGACAGGGGTGGACACTGAAGCTTTCTTT. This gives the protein CASSATGVDTEAFF.

The CDR3 coding sequence is TGTGCCAGCAGCTTAGGCGGACTCGTTACAGATACGCAGTATTTT. Translating gives CASSLGGLVTDTQYF. The chain uses TRBV11-2 and TRBJ2-3, with D maybe TRBD2 (5 bases). V was cut by 1 base and J by 3 bases, with 11 bases left in between. Germline V gene lookup returns CDR1 SGHAT and CDR2 FQNNGV. This CDR3 comprises 15 residues.

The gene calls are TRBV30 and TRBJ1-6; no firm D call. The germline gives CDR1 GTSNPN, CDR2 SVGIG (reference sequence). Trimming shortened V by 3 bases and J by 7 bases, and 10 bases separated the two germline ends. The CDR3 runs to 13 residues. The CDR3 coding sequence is TGTGCCTGGAGGCCCCCGGGGAATTCACCCCTCCACTTT. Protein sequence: CAWRPPGNSPLHF.